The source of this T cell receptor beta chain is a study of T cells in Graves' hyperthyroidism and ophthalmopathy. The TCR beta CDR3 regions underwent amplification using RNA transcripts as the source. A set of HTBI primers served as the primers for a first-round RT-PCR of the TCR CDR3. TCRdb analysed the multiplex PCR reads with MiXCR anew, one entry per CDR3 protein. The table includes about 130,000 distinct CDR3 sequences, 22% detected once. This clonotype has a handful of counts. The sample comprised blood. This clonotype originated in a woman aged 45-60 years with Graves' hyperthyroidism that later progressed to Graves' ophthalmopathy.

The CDR3 region has the DNA TGTGCCGGGTCCGGGACAGGGGGCTCCTACGAGCAGTACTTC. Translating it yields CAGSGTGGSYEQYF. The chain carries TRBV10-3 and TRBJ2-7; 11 nucleotides line up with TRBD1. J lost 0 bases, V lost 11 bases, and 6 bases had no gene match. This CDR3 has 14 amino acids. CDR1 ENHRY and CDR2 SYGVKD come from the germline V gene.